These 2 T cell receptor beta chains were sequenced from one sample in a study of T cells in Graves' hyperthyroidism and ophthalmopathy. What was amplified from RNA transcripts were TCR beta CDR3 regions. With the HTBI primer set, the TCR CDR3 went through a first round of RT-PCR. From the multiplex PCR reads, TCRdb called clonotypes with MiXCR, one entry per CDR3 protein. The sample consists of hundreds of thousands of distinct CDR3 sequences, about 13% of them appearing once. Sequenced sample: blood. The receptors derive from a woman between 18 and 29 years old with Graves' hyperthyroidism.

This clonotype was counted only a few times. The V and J genes are TRBV5-1 and TRBJ2-7, with a possible D match to TRBD2 (6 bases). Germline values: CDR1 SGHRS, CDR2 YFSETQ. V gave up 1 base and J gave up 3 bases, with 14 bases separating them. The CDR3 has 15 amino acids. CDR3 amino acids: CASSLTPGTHYEQYF. As DNA, the CDR3 is TGCGCCAGCAGCTTGACCCCCGGGACTCACTACGAGCAGTACTTC. The full variable domain, in which reference TRBV5-1 and TRBJ2-7 provide the parts outside the CDR3, is KAGVTQTPRYLIKTRGQQVTLSCSPISGHRSVSWYQQTPGQGLQFLFEYFSETQRNKGNFPGRFSGRQFSNSRSEMNVSTLELGDSALYLCASSLTPGTHYEQYFGPGTRLTVT.

The rearrangement joins TRBV5-6 to TRBJ2-3; 11 bases agree with TRBD2. This CDR3 has 17 residues. The germline V gene encodes CDR1 SGHDT and CDR2 YYEEEE. The V gene end was trimmed by 4 bases and the J gene end by 2 bases; junction bases not matched to a gene: 9. CDR3 DNA sequence: TGTGCCAGCAGCCTCCCTTTAGCGGGAGGGCTCACAGATACGCAGTATTTT. Protein sequence: CASSLPLAGGLTDTQYF.